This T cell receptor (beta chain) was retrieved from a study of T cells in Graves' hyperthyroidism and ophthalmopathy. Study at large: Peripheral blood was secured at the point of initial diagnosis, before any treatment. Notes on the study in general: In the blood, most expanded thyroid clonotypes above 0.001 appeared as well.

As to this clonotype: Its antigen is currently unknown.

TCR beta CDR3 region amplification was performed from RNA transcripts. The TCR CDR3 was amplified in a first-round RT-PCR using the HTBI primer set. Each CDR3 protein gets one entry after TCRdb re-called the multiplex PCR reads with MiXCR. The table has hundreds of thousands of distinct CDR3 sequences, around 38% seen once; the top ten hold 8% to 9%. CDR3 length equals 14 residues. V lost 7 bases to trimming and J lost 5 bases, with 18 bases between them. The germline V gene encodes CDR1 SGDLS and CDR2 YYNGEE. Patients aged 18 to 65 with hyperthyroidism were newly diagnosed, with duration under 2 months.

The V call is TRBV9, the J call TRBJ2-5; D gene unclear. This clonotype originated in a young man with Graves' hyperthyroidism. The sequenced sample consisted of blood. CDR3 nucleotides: TGTGCCAGCTCACTCTCAACGTCCACGGAGACCCAGTACTTC. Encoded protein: CASSLSTSTETQYF.